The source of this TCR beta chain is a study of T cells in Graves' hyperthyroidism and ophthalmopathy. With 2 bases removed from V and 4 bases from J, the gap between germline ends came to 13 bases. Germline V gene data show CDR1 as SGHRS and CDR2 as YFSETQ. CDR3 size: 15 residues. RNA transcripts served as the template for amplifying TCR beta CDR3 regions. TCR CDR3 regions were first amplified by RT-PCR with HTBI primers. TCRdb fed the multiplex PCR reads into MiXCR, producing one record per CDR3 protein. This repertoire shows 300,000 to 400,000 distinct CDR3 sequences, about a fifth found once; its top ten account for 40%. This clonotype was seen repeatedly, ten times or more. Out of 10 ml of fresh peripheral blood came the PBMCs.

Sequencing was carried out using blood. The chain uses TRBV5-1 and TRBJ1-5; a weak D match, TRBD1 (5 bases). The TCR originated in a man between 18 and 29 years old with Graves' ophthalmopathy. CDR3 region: CASSFGGVPNQPQHF. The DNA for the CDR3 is TGCGCCAGCAGCTTTGGGGGAGTACCGAATCAGCCCCAGCATTTT. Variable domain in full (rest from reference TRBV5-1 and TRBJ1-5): KAGVTQTPRYLIKTRGQQVTLSCSPISGHRSVSWYQQTPGQGLQFLFEYFSETQRNKGNFPGRFSGRQFSNSRSEMNVSTLELGDSALYLCASSFGGVPNQPQHFGDGTRLSIL.